The 6 T cell receptor beta chains in this list originate from one sample, sequenced in a study of cytomegalovirus exposure and HLA in healthy donors (dated by TCRdb to about 2017). Libraries were built with the immunoSEQ multiplex PCR assay. For the multiplex PCR, a mixture combining 60 forward primers for TCR Vbeta segments and 13 reverse primers for TCR Jbeta segments was used. Not all clones reach the TCRdb copy of this immuneACCESS table, which keeps in-frame sequences only. Checked studies attribute under half of the gap to unresolved V genes and leave the rest unexplained. This sample has roughly 170,000 clones in its table, and roughly 79% of those were observed once. Under 1.5% of the sample is taken by the ten largest. Sequencing used PBMCs. Receptor source: a man aged 25-40 years in good health and CMV-seronegative.

The chain carries TRBV5-4 and TRBJ1-2; D remains unclear. V was pared by 4 bases and J by 1 base, with 11 bases between. This CDR3 is built from 14 residues. Germline assignment: CDR1 SGHNT and CDR2 YYREEE (reference sequence). The CDR3 DNA sequence: TGTGCCAGCAGCAAAACGACGGGTAACTATGGCTACACCTTC. It translates to CASSKTTGNYGYTF.

This clone turned up a few times. The chain carries TRBV7-6 and TRBJ2-1; 7 bases line up with TRBD2. Germline V lookup: CDR1 SGHVS, CDR2 FNYEAQ. The CDR3 extends over 15 amino acids. The ends lost 0 bases at V and 6 bases at J; junction bases unmatched: 5. The CDR3 sequence is CASSLAGRDSNEQFF. In DNA form, the CDR3 reads TGTGCCAGCAGCTTAGCGGGGAGGGACTCCAATGAGCAGTTCTTC.

This chain uses TRBV9 with TRBJ1-1; TRBD1 matches 7 bases. CDR1 and CDR2 (germline): SGDLS, YYNGEE. Trimming cost V 4 bases and J 4 bases; bases outside gene matches: 13. This CDR3 comprises 16 residues. The CDR3 DNA sequence: TGTGCCAGCAGCCCTCGTACAGGGGAAGGTGGCACTGAAGCTTTCTTT. Its translation is CASSPRTGEGGTEAFF.

The chain carries TRBV7-2 and TRBJ1-1; TRBD1 matches at 9 bases. V trimming: 5 bases; J trimming: 11 bases; junction bases outside the gene matches: 9. CDR1 SGHTA and CDR2 FQGNSA come from the germline V gene. The CDR3 loop spans 13 amino acids. CDR3 bases: TGTGCCAGCAGCGGATGGACAGGGGAACAGGCTTTCTTT. Protein: CASSGWTGEQAFF.

This clone was counted only a few times. The chain has TRBV7-2 and TRBJ1-1, with 10 bases fitting TRBD1. The CDR3 is 15 residues long. J was trimmed by 2 bases and V by 7 bases; bases with no gene match: 7. The germline V gene has CDR1 SGHTA and CDR2 FQGNSA. The CDR3 DNA is TGTGCCAGCACTCTCTGGGACAGGGGAAACACTGAAGCTTTCTTT. Encoded protein: CASTLWDRGNTEAFF.

V gene TRBV7-2 combines with J gene TRBJ1-6; 7 bases map to TRBD1. V was clipped by 5 bases and J by 7 bases; unmatched bases: 8. The CDR3 sequence is 15 residues long. Germline-derived CDR1 and CDR2 are SGHTA and FQGNSA. The CDR3 nucleotides are TGTGCCAGCAGCATAAACAGGGGCTACAATTCACCCCTCCACTTT. Translation: CASSINRGYNSPLHF.